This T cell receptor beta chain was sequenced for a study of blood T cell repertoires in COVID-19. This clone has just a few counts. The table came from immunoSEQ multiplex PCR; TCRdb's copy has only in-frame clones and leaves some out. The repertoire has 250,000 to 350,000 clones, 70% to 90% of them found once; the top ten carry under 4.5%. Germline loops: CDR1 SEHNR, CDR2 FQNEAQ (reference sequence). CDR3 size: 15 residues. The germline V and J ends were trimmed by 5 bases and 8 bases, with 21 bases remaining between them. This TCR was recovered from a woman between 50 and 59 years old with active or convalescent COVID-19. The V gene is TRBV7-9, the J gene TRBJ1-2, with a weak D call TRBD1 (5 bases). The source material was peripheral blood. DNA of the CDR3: TGTGCCAGCAGCGACGCTGCCTTCCAGGGTGGCGGCTACACCTTC. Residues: CASSDAAFQGGGYTF.